These T cell receptor beta chains were read from a single sample in a study of cytomegalovirus exposure and HLA in healthy donors. Clones were read by immunoSEQ multiplex PCR, and TCRdb kept only the in-frame ones, dropping some. The table shows about 160,000 clones, with over 70% occurring only once. The sequenced sample was PBMCs. These TCRs come from a boy aged 2-9 years in good health and CMV-seronegative. Both conserved end residues are part of each CDR3. Each record gives: J gene, clone size, D gene, V gene, CDR3 protein, CDR3 DNA. D genes are given only for firm matches. Not every row has a clone size; where given, it reads once, few, many or a size class.

TRBJ2-5 . . TRBV4-1 CASSQGGTETQYF TGCGCCAGCAGCCAAGGCGGGACAGAGACCCAGTACTTC
TRBJ1-6 . . TRBV5-1 CASSLAGGSGNSPLHF TGCGCCAGCAGCTTGGCGGGGGGCTCGGGCAATTCACCCCTCCACTTT
TRBJ1-1 . . TRBV19 CASSIAAGSGTEAFF TGTGCCAGTAGTATAGCCGCGGGATCGGGCACTGAAGCTTTCTTT
TRBJ1-1 once TRBD1 TRBV19 CASSLPGQGTEAFF TGTGCCAGTAGTCTCCCGGGACAGGGGACTGAAGCTTTCTTT
TRBJ2-7 . TRBD2 TRBV5-6 CASSLRTSGPAYEQYF TGTGCCAGCAGCTTGAGGACTAGCGGACCAGCCTACGAGCAGTACTTC
TRBJ1-4 . TRBD1 TRBV10-3 CAITGQPNEKLFF TGTGCCATCACGGGACAGCCTAATGAAAAACTGTTTTTT
TRBJ1-1 . . TRBV5-8 CASSHGQINTEAFF TGTGCCAGCAGCCATGGACAGATCAACACTGAAGCTTTCTTT
TRBJ2-2 . . TRBV7-6 CASSLGFGGELFF TGTGCCAGCAGCTTAGGCTTCGGCGGGGAGCTGTTTTTT
TRBJ1-4 . . TRBV7-7 CAIEEGEKLFF TGTGCTATTGAGGAAGGCGAAAAACTGTTTTTT
TRBJ2-5 . . TRBV5-4 CASSAGGAKTQYF TGTGCCAGCAGTGCCGGGGGTGCGAAGACCCAGTACTTC
TRBJ1-3 . . TRBV30 CAWSRQTGAGNTIYF TGTGCCTGGAGTCGACAGACAGGAGCTGGAAACACCATATATTTT
TRBJ2-1 . TRBD2 TRBV6-1 CASSEVTSGSNEQFF TGTGCCAGCAGTGAAGTGACTAGCGGATCCAATGAGCAGTTCTTC
TRBJ2-2 . TRBD2 TRBV5-1 CASSYSGSSTGELFF TGCGCCAGCAGCTATAGCGGGAGCTCAACCGGGGAGCTGTTTTTT
TRBJ1-1 . TRBD1 TRBV30 CAFHRGRLLDTEAFF TGTGCCTTTCACAGGGGCAGGCTGTTGGACACTGAAGCTTTCTTT
TRBJ1-1 few . TRBV4-3 CASSPRAGGAFF TGCGCCAGCAGCCCAAGGGCGGGGGGAGCTTTCTTT
TRBJ2-3 . . TRBV30 CAWSGRRGGGKDTQYF TGTGCCTGGAGTGGACGCCGGGGAGGGGGAAAAGATACGCAGTATTTT
TRBJ1-3 . . TRBV4-1 CASSQHSLRGNTIYF TGCGCCAGCAGCCAACATAGCTTGAGGGGAAACACCATATATTTT
TRBJ1-1 few . TRBV7-2 CASSLSQNTEAFF TGTGCCAGCAGCTTAAGCCAGAACACTGAAGCTTTCTTT
TRBJ1-6 . . TRBV19 CASSIVDKSSYNSPLHF TGTGCCAGTAGTATCGTGGACAAGAGCTCCTATAATTCACCCCTCCACTTT
TRBJ2-2 . TRBD2 TRBV7-3 CASSLTGQRGHTGELFF TGTGCCAGCAGCTTAACCGGCCAGCGGGGTCACACCGGGGAGCTGTTTTTT
TRBJ1-2 . . TRBV7-2 CASSFAVDYGYTF TGTGCCAGCAGCTTTGCGGTAGACTATGGCTACACCTTC
TRBJ2-1 . . TRBV5-5 CASSLLEYNEQFF TGTGCCAGCAGCTTACTGGAGTACAATGAGCAGTTCTTC
TRBJ2-5 few TRBD2 TRBV5-4 CASSGTGTSGRMVQETQYF TGTGCCAGCAGCGGAACCGGGACTAGCGGGAGGATGGTACAAGAGACCCAGTACTTC
TRBJ1-2 . . TRBV9 CASSSTPLWGGHGYTF TGTGCCAGCAGCTCCACCCCATTGTGGGGGGGTCATGGCTACACCTTC
TRBJ1-1 . . TRBV19 CASTPDRHGGKAFF TGTGCCAGTACTCCTGACCGGCACGGGGGGAAAGCTTTCTTT
TRBJ1-5 once . TRBV9 CASSVDSGTGQPQHF TGTGCCAGCAGCGTAGATTCCGGGACTGGGCAGCCCCAGCATTTT
TRBJ2-5 . TRBD2 TRBV7-3 CASSLAGGPGETQYF TGTGCCAGCAGCTTAGCGGGAGGGCCAGGGGAGACCCAGTACTTC
TRBJ1-1 . . TRBV27 CASSLIGGTEAFF TGTGCCAGCAGTTTAATCGGGGGCACTGAAGCTTTCTTT
TRBJ1-6 . TRBD1 TRBV4-3 CASSQERTGNSPLHF TGCGCCAGCAGCCAAGAGAGGACAGGGAATTCACCCCTCCACTTT
TRBJ1-4 . TRBD1 TRBV7-9 CASSSRDRGFLDEKLFF TGTGCCAGCAGCTCCCGGGACAGGGGGTTTCTAGATGAAAAACTGTTTTTT
TRBJ1-6 . . TRBV7-6 CASSTRTGPLHF TGTGCCAGCAGCACCCGTACGGGACCCCTCCACTTT
TRBJ2-6 . TRBD1 TRBV5-1 CASSYYGTGGSGANVLTF TGCGCCAGCAGTTACTATGGGACAGGGGGATCTGGGGCCAACGTCCTGACTTTC
TRBJ2-1 . TRBD2 TRBV7-2 CASRASSGPRVEQFF TGTGCCAGCAGAGCCTCTAGCGGGCCACGGGTTGAGCAGTTCTTC
TRBJ2-1 . . TRBV27 CASRAHSYNEQFF TGTGCCAGCAGGGCCCATTCTTACAATGAGCAGTTCTTC
TRBJ2-5 . TRBD2 TRBV10-3 CAISKAGYQETQYF TGTGCCATCAGTAAAGCGGGATACCAAGAGACCCAGTACTTC
TRBJ2-5 . TRBD2 TRBV19 CASSPAGGETQYF TGTGCCAGTAGTCCCGCGGGGGGAGAGACCCAGTACTTC
TRBJ1-2 . . TRBV5-4 CVSSFSEGRYGYTF TGTGTCAGCAGCTTCTCTGAGGGCCGCTATGGCTACACCTTC
TRBJ2-2 . . TRBV4-1 CASSQDLGQTTGELFF TGCGCCAGCAGCCAAGATCTGGGGCAGACCACCGGGGAGCTGTTTTTT
TRBJ2-1 . TRBD2 TRBV6-1 CASLGTSYNEQFF TGTGCCAGCCTCGGGACTAGTTACAATGAGCAGTTCTTC